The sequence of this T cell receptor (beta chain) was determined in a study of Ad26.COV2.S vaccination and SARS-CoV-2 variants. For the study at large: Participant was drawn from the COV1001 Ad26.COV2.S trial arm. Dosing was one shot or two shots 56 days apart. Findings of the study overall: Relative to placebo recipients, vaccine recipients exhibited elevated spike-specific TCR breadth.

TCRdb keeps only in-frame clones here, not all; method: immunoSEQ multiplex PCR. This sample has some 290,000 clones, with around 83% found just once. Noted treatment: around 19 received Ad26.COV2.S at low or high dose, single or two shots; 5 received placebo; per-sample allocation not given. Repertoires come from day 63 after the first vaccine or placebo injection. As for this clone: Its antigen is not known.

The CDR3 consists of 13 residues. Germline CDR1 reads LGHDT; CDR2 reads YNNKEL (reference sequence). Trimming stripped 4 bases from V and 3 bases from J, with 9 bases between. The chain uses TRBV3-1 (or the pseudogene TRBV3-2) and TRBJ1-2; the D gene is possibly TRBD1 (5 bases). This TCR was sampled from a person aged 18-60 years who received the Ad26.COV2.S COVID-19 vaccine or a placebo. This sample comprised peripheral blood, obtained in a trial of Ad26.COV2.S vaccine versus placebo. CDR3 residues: CASSLGTYYGYTF. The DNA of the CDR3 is TGTGCCAGCAGCCTAGGGACGTACTATGGCTACACCTTC.